The clone carrying this T cell receptor beta chain was counted many times. Its antigen is not known. This entry is derived from a study of regulatory T cells in long-lasting Graves disease. Study summary: Patients with persistent Graves' disease had over 5 years of antithyroid drugs and persistent TSH receptor antibodies. Study observations and caveats: Persistent disease showed a preference for TRBV28, TRBJ1-2 and TRBJ2-5.

The V and J ends lost 4 bases and 4 bases, in that order; junction bases with no gene match: 12. The CDR3 spans 17 residues. Germline-derived CDR1 and CDR2 are MNHEY and SVGAGI. Time point noted: persistent/refractory GD, antithyroid drugs over 5 years with positive TRAb. The TCR library was prepared using RNA isolated from PBMCs. Graves' disease diagnoses used American Thyroid Association guidelines. With iRepertoire HTBI primers and Arm-PCR of CDR3 regions, TCR beta libraries were built. TCRdb analysed the multiplex PCR reads with MiXCR anew, one entry per CDR3 protein. The sample records 400,000 to 500,000 distinct CDR3 sequences, about 22% being singletons.

The chain is built from TRBV6-5 and TRBJ1-1; 10 nucleotides agree with TRBD1. The starting material was peripheral blood mononuclear cells (PBMCs), obtained when the disease was refractory, from a patient treated with antithyroid drugs. This TCR was sampled from a female donor with Graves disease. The CDR3 is CASSFNSGQGLRTEAFF. The CDR3 nucleotides are TGTGCCAGCAGTTTCAACTCGGGACAGGGGTTACGCACTGAAGCTTTCTTT.